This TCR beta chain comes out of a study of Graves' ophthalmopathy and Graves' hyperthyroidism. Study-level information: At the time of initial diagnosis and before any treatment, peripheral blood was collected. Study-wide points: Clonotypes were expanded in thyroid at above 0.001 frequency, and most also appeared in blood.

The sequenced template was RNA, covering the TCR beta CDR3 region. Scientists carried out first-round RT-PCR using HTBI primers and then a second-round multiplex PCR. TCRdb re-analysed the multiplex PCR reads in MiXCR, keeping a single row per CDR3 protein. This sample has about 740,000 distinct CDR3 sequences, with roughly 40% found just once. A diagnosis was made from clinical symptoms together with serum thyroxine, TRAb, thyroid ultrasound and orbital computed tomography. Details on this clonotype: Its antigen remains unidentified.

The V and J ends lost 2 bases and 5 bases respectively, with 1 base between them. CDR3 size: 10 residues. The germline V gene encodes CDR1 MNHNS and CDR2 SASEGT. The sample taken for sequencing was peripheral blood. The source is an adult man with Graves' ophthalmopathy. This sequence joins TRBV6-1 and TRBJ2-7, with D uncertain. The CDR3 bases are TGTGCCAGCAGTGAACACGAGCAGTACTTC. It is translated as CASSEHEQYF.